A single sample gave rise to the 21 T cell receptor beta chains below, sequenced in a study of blood T cell repertoires in COVID-19. Method: immunoSEQ multiplex PCR; TCRdb's copy keeps in-frame clones and lacks some. In the table there are approximately 170,000 clones, approximately 83% of which are singletons. Input material: peripheral blood. Receptors were obtained from a woman over 75 with acute or convalescent COVID-19.

The V and J genes are TRBV2 and TRBJ2-5, with a tentative D call TRBD2 (7 bases). V was cut by 5 bases and J by 13 bases, with 17 bases left in between. The CDR3 consists of 12 residues. Germline V gene data show CDR1 as SNHLY and CDR2 as FYNNEI. The CDR3 here is CASSPTSDRMYF. The CDR3 coding sequence is TGTGCCAGCAGTCCCACTAGCGACAGGATGTACTTC. Variable domain in full (rest from reference TRBV2 and TRBJ2-5): EPEVTQTPSHQVTQMGQEVILRCVPISNHLYFYWYRQILGQKVEFLVSFYNNEISEKSEIFDDQFSVERPDGSNFTLKIRSTKLEDSAMYFCASSPTSDRMYFGPGTRLLVL.

This chain connects TRBV11-3 to TRBJ2-7; D call uncertain. This CDR3 is 13 amino acids long. In germline, CDR1 is SGHNT, CDR2 YENEEA. V was clipped by 6 bases and J by 4 bases, with 13 bases between them. CDR3 sequence: CASSQYLGYEQYF. Here the CDR3 DNA reads TGTGCCAGCAGTCAATACCTCGGTTACGAGCAGTACTTC. The entire variable domain, with the rest obtained from reference TRBV11-3 and TRBJ2-7, is as follows: EAGVVQSPRYKIIEKKQPVAFWCNPISGHNTLYWYLQNLGQGPELLIRYENEEAVDDSQLPKDRFSAERLKGVDSTLKIQPAELGDSAVYLCASSQYLGYEQYFGPGTRLTVT.

This clone has just a few counts. The chain couples TRBV10-3 to TRBJ2-1; 7 positions agree with TRBD2. CDR1 and CDR2 (germline): ENHRY, SYGVKD. The CDR3 is 10 residues long. Germline trimming cut 10 bases from V and 8 bases from J; bases unmatched to any gene: 2. CDR3: CATRGDEQFF. In DNA, the CDR3 is TGTGCCACCCGGGGGGATGAGCAGTTCTTC.

V gene TRBV7-2 combines with J gene TRBJ2-1; the match to TRBD2 covers 7 bases. In germline, CDR1 is SGHTA, CDR2 FQGNSA. The CDR3 loop spans 16 amino acids. V dropped 9 bases and J dropped 1; count of bases not matched to a gene: 12. CDR3 residues: CASQARERGSYNEQFF. In DNA form, the CDR3 reads TGTGCCAGTCAAGCGCGGGAGAGAGGATCCTACAATGAGCAGTTCTTC.

This clone turned up a few times. The V call is TRBV14, the J call TRBJ1-4, with 8 bases aligning to TRBD1. J lost 3 bases, V lost 3 bases, and 6 bases had no gene match. Germline V gene sequence: CDR1 SGHDN, CDR2 FVKESK. The CDR3 sequence is 16 residues long. The CDR3 DNA is TGTGCCAGCAGCCAGGCGACAGGGGTTCCTAATGAAAAACTGTTTTTT. Translating gives CASSQATGVPNEKLFF.

The chain has TRBV7-2 and TRBJ2-1; TRBD2 agrees at 11 bases. The germline V gene has CDR1 SGHTA and CDR2 FQGNSA. Trimming removed 4 bases from V and 4 bases from J; junction bases left unmatched: 3. The CDR3 sequence is 15 residues long. CDR3 region: CASSSTSGSYNEQFF. Here the CDR3 DNA reads TGTGCCAGCAGCTCCACTAGCGGGAGTTACAATGAGCAGTTCTTC. The full variable domain, rest sourced from reference TRBV7-2 and TRBJ2-1, is GAGVSQSPSNKVTEKGKDVELRCDPISGHTALYWYRQSLGQGLEFLIYFQGNSAPDKSGLPSDRFSAERTGGSVSTLTIQRTQQEDSAVYLCASSSTSGSYNEQFFGPGTRLTVL.

The gene calls are TRBV3-1 (or the pseudogene TRBV3-2) and TRBJ2-3, with a tentative D call TRBD1 (5 bases). Per the germline V gene, CDR1 is LGHDT and CDR2 is YNNKEL (reference sequence). V was clipped by 4 bases and J by 8 bases, with 19 bases between them. The CDR3 is made up of 15 amino acids. The CDR3 sequence is CASSLRGSLVGTQYF. As DNA, the CDR3 is TGTGCCAGCAGCCTAAGGGGAAGTCTGGTCGGTACGCAGTATTTT.

V and J are TRBV6-5 and TRBJ2-7, with TRBD2 identical over 9 bases. The CDR3 loop spans 15 amino acids. Germline V gene sequence: CDR1 MNHEY, CDR2 SVGAGI. The V gene end was trimmed by 7 bases and the J gene end by 0 bases; junction bases not matched to a gene: 7. CDR3 region: CASKRDSGSSYEQYF. Written as DNA, the CDR3 is TGTGCCAGCAAACGAGATAGCGGGAGCTCCTACGAGCAGTACTTC.

The chain links TRBV19 to TRBJ1-2, with D possibly matching TRBD1 (5 bases). This CDR3 is built from 14 residues. Looked up from germline, CDR1 is LNHDA and CDR2 is SQIVND (reference sequence). V dropped 6 bases and J dropped 4 bases, with 15 bases sitting between them. The CDR3 reads CASSDRSRGYGYTF. In DNA form, the CDR3 reads TGTGCCAGTAGCGACCGATCAAGGGGCTATGGCTACACCTTC.

The CDR3: CASSYAALDGNTIYF. Here the CDR3 DNA reads TGTGCCAGCAGTTACGCGGCGCTTGATGGAAACACCATATATTTT. The J gene is TRBJ1-3, the V gene TRBV6-2 or TRBV6-3; D is unresolved. V was pared by 2 bases and J by 3 bases, with 11 bases between. Looked up from germline, CDR1 is MNHEY and CDR2 is SVGEGT. This CDR3 has 15 residues.

In this sample, this clone turned up once. V and J are TRBV10-3 and TRBJ2-7; a weak D match, TRBD1 (6 bases). CDR1 is ENHRY and CDR2 is SYGVKD in the germline V gene. The CDR3 sequence is 16 residues long. Trimming removed 3 bases at V and 2 bases at J, with 17 bases between. CDR3 nucleotide sequence: TGTGCCATCAGTGATACCACGCTCGGGACACCCTACGAGCAGTACTTC. As protein: CAISDTTLGTPYEQYF.

This clone was seen only once. The V and J genes are TRBV5-4 and TRBJ1-4; TRBD1 matches 9 bases. V was clipped by 0 bases and J by 8 bases; unmatched bases: 2. Germline CDR1 and CDR2: SGHNT and YYREEE (reference sequence). The CDR3 consists of 14 residues. CDR3 DNA: TGTGCCAGCAGCTTGGTGGGGACAGGGGAAAAACTGTTTTTT. It specifies CASSLVGTGEKLFF. The full variable domain, with the rest looked up from reference TRBV5-4 and TRBJ1-4, is ETGVTQSPTHLIKTRGQQVTLRCSSQSGHNTVSWYQQALGQGPQFIFQYYREEENGRGNFPPRFSGLQFPNYSSELNVNALELDDSALYLCASSLVGTGEKLFFGSGTQLSVL.

V gene TRBV7-2 combines with J gene TRBJ2-5; perhaps TRBD1 as D (6 bases). The germline V gene encodes CDR1 SGHTA and CDR2 FQGNSA. The CDR3 has 16 amino acids. The V and J ends lost 5 bases and 2 bases respectively, with 18 bases between them. CDR3 bases: TGTGCCAGCAGCCCTGTGCCCAGGACAGTACAAGAGACCCAGTACTTC. Its translation: CASSPVPRTVQETQYF.

The V call is TRBV19, the J call TRBJ1-4, with no clear D. The V gene lost 10 bases and the J gene lost 0 bases, with 6 bases spanning the gap. The CDR3 consists of 12 residues. Germline-derived CDR1 and CDR2 are LNHDA and SQIVND (reference sequence). This CDR3 is CATRSTNEKLFF. CDR3 nucleotide sequence: TGTGCCACCAGATCAACTAATGAAAAACTGTTTTTT.

The chain links TRBV6-5 to TRBJ1-1, with D possibly TRBD1 on 5 matching bases. CDR1 is MNHEY, CDR2 SVGAGI, per germline. Trimming pared 4 bases from V and 10 bases from J, leaving 10 bases between. The CDR3 runs to 11 residues. The CDR3 protein is CASSFQGGAFF. The CDR3 DNA reads TGTGCCAGCAGTTTTCAGGGTGGAGCTTTCTTT.

The chain combines TRBV4-3 with TRBJ2-7, with 9 nucleotides matching TRBD2. Unmatched junction bases numbered 6, after V lost 2 bases and J lost 7 bases. Per germline, CDR1 LGHNA and CDR2 YSLEER. This CDR3 region has 14 residues. As DNA, the CDR3 is TGCGCCAGCAGCCAACTAGCGGGACTAGGAGAGCAGTACTTC. Its protein is CASSQLAGLGEQYF.

CDR3 protein: CASSLGQGETQYF. The CDR3 nucleotides read TGTGCCAGCAGCCTAGGCCAGGGGGAGACCCAGTACTTC. The chain combines TRBV3-1 (or the pseudogene TRBV3-2) with TRBJ2-5; possibly TRBD1 for D (6 bases). Germline loops: CDR1 LGHDT, CDR2 YNNKEL (reference sequence). CDR3 length: 13 residues. Trimming left V 4 bases short and J 5 bases short, with 11 bases between.

The V call is TRBV19, the J call TRBJ1-2, with 8 nucleotides matching TRBD1. The ends lost 5 bases at V and 2 bases at J; junction bases unmatched: 16. The CDR3 has 18 residues. The germline V gene has CDR1 LNHDA and CDR2 SQIVND (reference sequence). Written as DNA, the CDR3 is TGTGCCAGTAGTCCCATAGTCGGATCAGGGGGCCGAAACTATGGCTACACCTTC. Its protein product is CASSPIVGSGGRNYGYTF.

The gene calls are TRBV19 and TRBJ1-5, with 10 bases identical to TRBD1. CDR1 is LNHDA and CDR2 is SQIVND in the germline V gene (reference sequence). J lost 9 bases, V lost 5 bases, and 13 bases had no gene match. The CDR3 has 16 residues. CDR3 in DNA: TGTGCCAGTAGTCCAAAGACAGGGGGCCCGATGTGGCCCCAGCATTTT. It translates to CASSPKTGGPMWPQHF.

CDR3: CATSVQVGANQPQHF. For the CDR3, the DNA is TGTGCCACCAGCGTGCAGGTAGGGGCGAATCAGCCCCAGCATTTT. This chain joins TRBV15 and TRBJ1-5, with D tentatively TRBD1 (5 bases). V lost 5 bases, J lost 4 bases, and 15 bases lay in between. The V gene's germline CDR1 is LNHNV and CDR2 YYDKDF (reference sequence). CDR3 length equals 15 residues.

This clone was recorded many times. CDR3 loop: CASSVGTGKSGYGYTF. CDR3 in DNA: TGTGCCAGCAGTGTGGGGACAGGGAAAAGCGGCTATGGCTACACCTTC. The J gene is TRBJ1-2, the V gene TRBV2; 9 bases are a match to TRBD1. The CDR3 spans 16 residues. Germline V CDR1 and CDR2: SNHLY, FYNNEI. With 4 bases clipped from V and 4 bases from J, the junction kept 10 bases outside the gene matches.